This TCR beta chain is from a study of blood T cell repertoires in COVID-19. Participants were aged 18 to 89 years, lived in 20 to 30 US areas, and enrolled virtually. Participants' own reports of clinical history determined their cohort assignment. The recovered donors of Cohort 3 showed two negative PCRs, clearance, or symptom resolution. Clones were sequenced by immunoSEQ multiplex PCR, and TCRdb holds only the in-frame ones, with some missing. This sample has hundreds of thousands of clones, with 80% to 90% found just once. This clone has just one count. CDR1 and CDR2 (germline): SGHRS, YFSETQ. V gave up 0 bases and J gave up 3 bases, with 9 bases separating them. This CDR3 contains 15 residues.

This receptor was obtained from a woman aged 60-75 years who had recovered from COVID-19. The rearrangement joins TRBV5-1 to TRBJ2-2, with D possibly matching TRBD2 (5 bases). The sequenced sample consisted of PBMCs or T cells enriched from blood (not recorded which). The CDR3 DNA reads TGCGCCAGCAGCTTGGCCGCTAGCCACACCGGGGAGCTGTTTTTT. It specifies CASSLAASHTGELFF.